The present entry profiles one TCR beta chain with its context. Its antigen is unidentified. Libraries were prepared by immunoSEQ multiplex PCR; TCRdb keeps only in-frame clonotypes and omits some of them. The sample records some 10,000 clones, about 93% being singletons. This sample stems from a study of somatic mutations in cytotoxic T cells in rheumatoid arthritis. Overall study findings and caveats: Within 8 of 65 patients, the single biggest CD8+ clone made up more than 20% of CD8+ cells. There was no significant difference in CD8+ T-cell clonality between rheumatoid arthritis patients and age-matched healthy controls.

V dropped 5 bases and J dropped 2; count of bases not matched to a gene: 3. This CDR3 region has 14 residues. Germline lookup yields CDR1 MNHEY and CDR2 SMNVEV (reference sequence). Sequenced sample: CD8+ T cells sorted from blood. The origin of this receptor is a woman aged 18-29 years with rheumatoid arthritis. The chain combines TRBV27 with TRBJ2-7; 10 nucleotides match TRBD1. CDR3 in DNA: TGTGCCAGCAGTCCGGGACAGGGGCCCTACGAGCAGTACTTC. Its protein product is CASSPGQGPYEQYF.